This T cell receptor (beta chain) appears in the sequencing data of a study of T cells after yellow fever vaccination. Study results and limitations: Booster samples showed a return of most primary-vaccination clones (roughly 96% CD4, approximately 88% CD8).

A note on this clonotype: Its specificity is unknown.

Trimming at V came to 0 bases and at J to 0 bases, leaving 3 bases not matched to a gene. The germline CDR1 and CDR2 sequences are SGHTA and FQGNSA. This CDR3 is built from 16 residues. TCRdb re-analysed the 5' RACE reads in MiXCR, keeping a single row per CDR3 protein. The repertoire has around 500,000 distinct CDR3 sequences, 21% of them found once; the top ten carry roughly a sixth. The sequence was collected from a man younger than 30 who received the YFV17D yellow fever vaccine. The rearrangement links TRBV7-2 to TRBJ2-7; 9 bases align to TRBD1. This specimen was PBMCs, taken about 21 days after the first yellow fever vaccination. DNA for the CDR3: TGTGCCAGCAGCTTAGCTGGGACAGGGAGCTCCTACGAGCAGTACTTC. Encoded protein: CASSLAGTGSSYEQYF.